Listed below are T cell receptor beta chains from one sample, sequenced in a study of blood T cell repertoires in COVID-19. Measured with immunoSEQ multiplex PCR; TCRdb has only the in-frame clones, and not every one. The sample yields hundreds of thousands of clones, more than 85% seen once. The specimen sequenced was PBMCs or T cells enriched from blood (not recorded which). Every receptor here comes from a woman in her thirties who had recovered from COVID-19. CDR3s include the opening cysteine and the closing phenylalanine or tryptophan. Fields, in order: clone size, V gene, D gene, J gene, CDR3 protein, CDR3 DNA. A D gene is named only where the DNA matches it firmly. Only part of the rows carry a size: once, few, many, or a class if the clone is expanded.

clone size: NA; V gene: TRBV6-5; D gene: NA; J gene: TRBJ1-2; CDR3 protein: CASRAGGGYTF; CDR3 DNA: TGTGCCAGCAGGGCTGGGGGCGGCTACACCTTC
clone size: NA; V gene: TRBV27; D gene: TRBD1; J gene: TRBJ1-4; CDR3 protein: CASRPGTGNIGEKLFF; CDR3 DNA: TGTGCCAGCAGGCCCGGGACAGGGAATATCGGTGAAAAACTGTTTTTT
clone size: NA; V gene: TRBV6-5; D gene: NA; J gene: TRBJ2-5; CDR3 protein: CASSWRETQYF; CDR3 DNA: TGTGCCAGCAGTTGGCGGGAGACCCAGTACTTC
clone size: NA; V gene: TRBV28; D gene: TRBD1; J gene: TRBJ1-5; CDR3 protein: CASSSGVGQGKGNQPQHF; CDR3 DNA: TGTGCCAGCAGTTCCGGAGTCGGACAGGGGAAGGGGAACCAGCCCCAGCATTTT
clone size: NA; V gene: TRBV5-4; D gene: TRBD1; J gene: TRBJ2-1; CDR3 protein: CASSQRTGDEQFF; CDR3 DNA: TGTGCCAGCAGCCAAAGGACAGGGGATGAGCAGTTCTTC
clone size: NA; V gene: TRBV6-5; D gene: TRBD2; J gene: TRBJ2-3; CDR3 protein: CASIPLAGVADTQYF; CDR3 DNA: TGTGCCAGCATCCCACTAGCGGGAGTGGCAGATACGCAGTATTTT
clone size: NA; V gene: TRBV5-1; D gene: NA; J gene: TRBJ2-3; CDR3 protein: CASRSMTGRLSTDTQYF; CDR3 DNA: TGCGCCAGCAGGTCTATGACCGGGAGACTTAGCACAGATACGCAGTATTTT
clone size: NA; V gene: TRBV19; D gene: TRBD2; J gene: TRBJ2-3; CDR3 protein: CASASGSTDTQYF; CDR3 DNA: TGTGCCAGTGCTAGCGGGAGCACAGATACGCAGTATTTT
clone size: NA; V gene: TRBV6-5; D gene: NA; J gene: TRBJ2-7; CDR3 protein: CASSQPAGNEQYF; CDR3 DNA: TGTGCCAGCAGCCAACCAGCAGGGAACGAGCAGTACTTC
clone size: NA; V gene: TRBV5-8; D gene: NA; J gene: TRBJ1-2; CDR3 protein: CASSPGQLYGYTF; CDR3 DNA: TGTGCCAGCAGCCCTGGACAGTTATATGGCTACACCTTC
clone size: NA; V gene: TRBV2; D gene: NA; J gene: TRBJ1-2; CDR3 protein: CASSGSQSWGQLFYGYTF; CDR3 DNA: TGTGCCAGCAGTGGATCCCAATCCTGGGGACAACTCTTCTATGGCTACACCTTC
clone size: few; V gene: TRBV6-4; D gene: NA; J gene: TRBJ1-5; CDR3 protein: CASSRDSNQPQHF; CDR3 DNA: TGTGCCAGCAGTAGAGATAGCAATCAGCCCCAGCATTTT
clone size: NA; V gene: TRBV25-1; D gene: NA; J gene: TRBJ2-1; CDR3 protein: CASSELADLYNEQFF; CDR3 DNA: TGTGCCAGCAGTGAGTTAGCGGACCTCTACAATGAGCAGTTCTTC
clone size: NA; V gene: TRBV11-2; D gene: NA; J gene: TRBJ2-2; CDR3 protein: CASSLRQTLTGELFF; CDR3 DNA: TGTGCCAGCAGCTTAAGACAGACACTCACCGGGGAGCTGTTTTTT
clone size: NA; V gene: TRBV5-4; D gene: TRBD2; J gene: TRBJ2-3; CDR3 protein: CASSALLAGGADTQYF; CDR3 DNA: TGTGCCAGCAGCGCCCTACTAGCGGGAGGAGCAGATACGCAGTATTTT
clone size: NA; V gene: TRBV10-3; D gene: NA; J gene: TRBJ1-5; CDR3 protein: CAISDGAYSNQPQHF; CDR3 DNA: TGTGCCATCAGCGACGGAGCTTATAGCAATCAGCCCCAGCATTTT
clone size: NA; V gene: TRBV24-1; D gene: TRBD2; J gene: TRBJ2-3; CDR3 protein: CATSVGGPRDTQYF; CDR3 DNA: TGTGCCACCAGTGTGGGAGGGCCCAGAGATACGCAGTATTTT
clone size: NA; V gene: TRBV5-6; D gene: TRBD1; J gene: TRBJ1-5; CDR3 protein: CASSLTGGYNQPQHF; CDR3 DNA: TGTGCCAGCAGCTTGACAGGGGGCTACAATCAGCCCCAGCATTTT
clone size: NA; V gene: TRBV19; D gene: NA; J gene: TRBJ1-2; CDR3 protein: CASSLKGQYNYGYTF; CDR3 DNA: TGTGCCAGTAGTCTCAAAGGACAGTATAACTATGGCTACACCTTC
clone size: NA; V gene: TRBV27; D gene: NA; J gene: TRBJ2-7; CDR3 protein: CASSTAGTYEQYF; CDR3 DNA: TGTGCCAGCAGTACCGCGGGCACCTACGAGCAGTACTTC
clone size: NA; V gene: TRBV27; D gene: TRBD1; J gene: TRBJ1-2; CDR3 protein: CASSTAGTGTDGYTF; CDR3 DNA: TGTGCCAGCAGTACCGCCGGGACAGGCACCGATGGCTACACCTTC
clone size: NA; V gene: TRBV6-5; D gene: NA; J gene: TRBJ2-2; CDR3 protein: CASSPRQSNTGELFF; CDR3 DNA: TGTGCCAGCAGTCCCCGACAGTCGAACACCGGGGAGCTGTTTTTT
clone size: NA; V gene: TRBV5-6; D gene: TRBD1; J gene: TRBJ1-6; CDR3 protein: CASSLGGTAYNSPLHF; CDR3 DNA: TGTGCCAGCAGCTTGGGTGGGACAGCATATAATTCACCCCTCCACTTT
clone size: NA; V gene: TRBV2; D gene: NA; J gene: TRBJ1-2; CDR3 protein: CASCRAGDHGYTF; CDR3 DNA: TGTGCCAGCTGCAGGGCGGGGGATCACGGCTACACCTTC
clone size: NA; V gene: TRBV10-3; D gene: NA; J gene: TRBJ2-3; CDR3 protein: CAISERGTNTDTQYF; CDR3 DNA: TGTGCCATCAGTGAAAGGGGCACCAACACAGATACGCAGTATTTT
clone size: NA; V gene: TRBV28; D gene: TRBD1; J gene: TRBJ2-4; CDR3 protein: CASSSNTRGWVQYF; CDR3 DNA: TGTGCCAGCAGTTCCAATACCAGGGGGTGGGTTCAGTACTTC
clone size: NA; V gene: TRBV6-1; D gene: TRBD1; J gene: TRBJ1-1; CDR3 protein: CASSAGTVFGRNTEAFF; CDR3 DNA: TGTGCCAGCAGTGCCGGGACAGTTTTTGGTCGGAACACTGAAGCTTTCTTT
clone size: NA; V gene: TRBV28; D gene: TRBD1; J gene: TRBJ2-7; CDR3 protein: CASSSGQEFSEQYF; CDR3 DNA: TGTGCCAGCAGTTCGGGACAGGAATTTAGCGAGCAGTACTTC
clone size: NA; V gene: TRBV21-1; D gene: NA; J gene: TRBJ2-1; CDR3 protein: CASSKASLAGGCQFF; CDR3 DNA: TGTGCCAGCAGCAAAGCCAGCCTAGCGGGGGGGTGTCAGTTCTTC
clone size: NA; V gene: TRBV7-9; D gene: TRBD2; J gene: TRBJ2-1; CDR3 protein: CASSFTSGGNEQFF; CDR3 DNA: TGTGCCAGCAGCTTCACTAGCGGTGGGAATGAGCAGTTCTTC
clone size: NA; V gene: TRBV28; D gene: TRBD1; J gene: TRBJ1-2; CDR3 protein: CASSLRTGGNYGYTF; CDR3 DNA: TGTGCCAGCAGTCTCCGGACAGGGGGAAACTATGGCTACACCTTC
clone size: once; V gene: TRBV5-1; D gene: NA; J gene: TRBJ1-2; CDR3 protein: CASSVGRGLFYGYTF; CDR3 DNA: TGCGCCAGCAGCGTGGGACGGGGTCTATTCTATGGCTACACCTTC
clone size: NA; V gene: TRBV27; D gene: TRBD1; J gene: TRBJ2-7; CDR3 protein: CASSLPPGQGAYEQYF; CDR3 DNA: TGTGCCAGCAGTTTACCCCCGGGACAGGGAGCCTACGAGCAGTACTTC
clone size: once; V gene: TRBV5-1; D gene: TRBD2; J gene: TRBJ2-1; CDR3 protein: CASSLGLAGGDYNEQFF; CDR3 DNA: TGCGCCAGCAGCTTGGGACTAGCGGGAGGAGACTACAATGAGCAGTTCTTC
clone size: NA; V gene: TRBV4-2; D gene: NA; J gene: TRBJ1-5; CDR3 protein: CASSSLGADQPQHF; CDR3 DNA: TGTGCCAGCAGCTCCTTAGGGGCGGATCAGCCCCAGCATTTT
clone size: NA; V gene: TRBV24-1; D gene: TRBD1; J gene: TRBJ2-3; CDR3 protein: CATSEGTASTDTQYF; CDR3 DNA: TGTGCCACCAGTGAAGGGACAGCAAGCACAGATACGCAGTATTTT
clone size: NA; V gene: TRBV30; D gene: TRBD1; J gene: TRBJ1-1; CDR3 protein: CAWTQGPYEAFF; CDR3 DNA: TGTGCCTGGACACAGGGGCCCTACGAAGCTTTCTTT
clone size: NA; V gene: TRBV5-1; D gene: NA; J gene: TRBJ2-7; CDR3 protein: CASSHDYSGEQYF; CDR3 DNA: TGCGCCAGCAGCCACGACTATTCGGGAGAGCAGTACTTC
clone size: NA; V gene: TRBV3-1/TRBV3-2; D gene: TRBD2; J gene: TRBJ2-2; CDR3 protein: CASSQDLAGVTGELFF; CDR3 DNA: TGTGCCAGCAGCCAAGATCTAGCGGGGGTCACCGGGGAGCTGTTTTTT
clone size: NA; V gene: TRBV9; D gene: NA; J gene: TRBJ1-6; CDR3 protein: CASSVVEGGNSPLHF; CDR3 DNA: TGTGCCAGCAGCGTAGTTGAGGGTGGAAATTCACCCCTCCACTTT
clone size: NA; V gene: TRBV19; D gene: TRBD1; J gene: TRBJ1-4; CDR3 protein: CASSADRVSGEKLFF; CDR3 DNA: TGTGCCAGTAGTGCCGACAGGGTTAGTGGCGAAAAACTGTTTTTT
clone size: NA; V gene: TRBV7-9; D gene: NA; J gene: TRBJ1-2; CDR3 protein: CASKGQPPYGYTF; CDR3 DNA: TGTGCCAGCAAAGGACAGCCCCCTTATGGCTACACCTTC
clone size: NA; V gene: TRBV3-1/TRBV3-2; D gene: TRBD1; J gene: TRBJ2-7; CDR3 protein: CASSLTGDSYEQYF; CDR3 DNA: TGTGCCAGCAGCCTCACAGGGGATTCCTACGAGCAGTACTTC
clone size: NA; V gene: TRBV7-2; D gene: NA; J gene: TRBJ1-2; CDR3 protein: CASSLRGEAGYTF; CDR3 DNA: TGTGCCAGCAGCTTGCGAGGGGAGGCTGGCTACACCTTC
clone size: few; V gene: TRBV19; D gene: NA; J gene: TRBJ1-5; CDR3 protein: CASRGYSNQPQHF; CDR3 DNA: TGTGCCTCCCGGGGGTATAGCAATCAGCCCCAGCATTTT